The 32 T cell receptor beta chains listed next were all sequenced from one sample in a study of molecular identifiers for immune sequencing clone quantification. Each CDR3 protein is one row after TCRdb ran MiXCR on the PCR reads. The data hold about 640,000 distinct CDR3 sequences, with about 20% observed a single time. Sample: naive CD8+ T cells from blood, with Jurkat cell RNA spiked in. The subset was: FACS-sorted CD8+CD4-CCR7+CD45RA+ naive T cells. The receptors here all came from a human donor in good health. Some libraries in this study had Jurkat cell RNA spiked in.

This clonotype occurred many times. This chain joins TRBV3-1 and TRBJ1-5; the match to TRBD1 covers 7 bases. The ends lost 4 bases at V and 0 bases at J; junction bases unmatched: 6. This CDR3 spans 16 amino acids. CDR1 and CDR2 (germline): LGHDT, YNNKEL (reference sequence). DNA of the CDR3: TGTGCCAGCAGCCCCGGGACAGTTTATAGCAATCAGCCCCAGCATTTT. Its protein is CASSPGTVYSNQPQHF.

This clonotype has at least ten counts. This chain connects TRBV28 to TRBJ2-7, with 7 nucleotides matching TRBD1. The germline V gene has CDR1 MDHEN and CDR2 SYDVKM. The CDR3 is made up of 16 amino acids. After removal of 6 bases from V and 0 bases from J, the junction contained 11 bases not matched to a gene. The CDR3 bases are TGTGCCAGCAGCTCCGATGGGACAGCCATCTCCTACGAGCAGTACTTC. Its translation is CASSSDGTAISYEQYF.

This clonotype came up many times. The J gene is TRBJ2-3, the V gene TRBV6-5; D not certain. The CDR3 has 15 amino acids. In germline, CDR1 is MNHEY, CDR2 SVGAGI. Trimming removed 2 bases from V and 0 bases from J, with 9 bases in between. The CDR3 loop reads CASSYRVSSTDTQYF. CDR3 in DNA: TGTGCCAGCAGTTACAGGGTATCCAGCACAGATACGCAGTATTTT.

This clonotype occurred many times. This rearrangement joins TRBV4-2 to TRBJ2-7; 8 bases fit TRBD1. In germline, CDR1 is LGHNA, CDR2 YNFKEQ. CDR3 size: 15 residues. V lost 0 bases and J lost 4; bases outside the gene matches: 5. CDR3 DNA sequence: TGTGCCAGCAGCCAAGATCTAGACAGGGGATACGAGCAGTACTTC. Protein product: CASSQDLDRGYEQYF.

The chain recombines TRBV20-1 with TRBJ1-2, with TRBD1 as a possible D gene (5 bases). V dropped 5 bases and J dropped 4 bases, with 14 bases sitting between them. Germline V lookup: CDR1 DFQATT, CDR2 SNEGSKA (reference sequence). The CDR3 is made up of 13 amino acids. The CDR3 coding sequence is TGCAGTGCTCTAGACAGACAAATCTATGGCTACACCTTC. It is translated as CSALDRQIYGYTF.

This clonotype was seen repeatedly, ten times or more. The CDR3, as DNA: TGCGCCAGCAGCCAACGCATCGGGGGGTCGGGCAATCAGCCCCAGCATTTT. Translating gives CASSQRIGGSGNQPQHF. The V call is TRBV4-1, the J call TRBJ1-5; D might be TRBD1 (5 bases). The V and J ends lost 2 bases and 2 bases respectively, with 16 bases between them. The CDR3 is 17 residues long. The germline gives CDR1 MGHRA, CDR2 YSYEKL.

There are many counts of this clonotype. V gene TRBV7-9 combines with J gene TRBJ2-4; D unresolved. CDR1 is SEHNR, CDR2 FQNEAQ, per germline (reference sequence). V lost 3 bases and J 5 bases, leaving 8 bases between the germline ends. The CDR3 runs 13 residues. The CDR3 sequence is CASSFVSENIQYF. CDR3 DNA sequence: TGTGCCAGCAGCTTCGTGTCTGAAAACATTCAGTACTTC.

This chain joins TRBV11-2 and TRBJ1-2; D not resolved. Between the trimmed V and J ends, which lost 7 bases and 8 bases, there was a span of 11 bases. From germline, CDR1 is SGHAT and CDR2 FQNNGV. The CDR3 runs 11 residues. The CDR3 DNA reads as TGTGCCAGCAACGATAAGGGAGGCTACACCTTC. Protein: CASNDKGGYTF.

This clonotype was observed a handful of times. This likely comes from a read error, as the CDR3 has no conserved phenylalanine or tryptophan at its end. The chain recombines TRBV10-3 with TRBJ1-6, with D unresolved. CDR1 and CDR2 (germline): ENHRY, SYGVKD. V lost 7 bases and J lost 9, with 13 bases in between. CDR3 length: 13 residues. CDR3: CAITPLMGSPLHS. CDR3 nucleotides: TGTGCCATCACCCCCTTGATGGGTTCACCCCTCCACTCT.

This clonotype appeared many times. The chain has TRBV6-1 and TRBJ2-7; D not resolved. V lost 2 bases to trimming and J lost 6 bases, with 14 bases between them. This CDR3 is built from 14 residues. Germline V gene sequence: CDR1 MNHNS, CDR2 SASEGT. CDR3 amino acids: CASSEIQADGEQYF. CDR3 sequence (DNA): TGTGCCAGCAGTGAAATCCAGGCGGACGGCGAGCAGTACTTC.

This clonotype appeared a few times. This chain links TRBV4-3 with TRBJ1-3; the match to TRBD1 covers 8 bases. CDR1 is LGHNA, CDR2 YSLEER, per germline. Germline trimming cut 0 bases from V and 2 bases from J; bases unmatched to any gene: 3. This CDR3 has 16 residues. CDR3 bases: TGCGCCAGCAGCCAAGATTCGACAGGGGCTGGAAACACCATATATTTT. Its translation is CASSQDSTGAGNTIYF.

This clonotype showed up just a few times. The V and J genes are TRBV7-3 and TRBJ1-1; TRBD1 aligns across 9 bases. Germline lookup yields CDR1 SGHTA and CDR2 FQGTGA. CDR3 size: 13 residues. J lost 7 bases, V lost 5 bases, and 5 bases had no gene match. CDR3 nucleotide sequence: TGTGCCAGCAGCCTACAGGGGGCATATGAAGCTTTCTTT. It yields the protein CASSLQGAYEAFF. Complete variable domain (other parts from reference TRBV7-3 and TRBJ1-1): GAGVSQTPSNKVTEKGKYVELRCDPISGHTALYWYRQSLGQGPEFLIYFQGTGAADDSGLPNDRFFAVRPEGSVSTLKIQRTERGDSAVYLCASSLQGAYEAFFGQGTRLTVV.

This clonotype was found a few times. This likely reflects a read error, since a far larger clone is one base away. The rearrangement joins TRBV5-6 to TRBJ1-3, with no clear D. This CDR3 is 12 amino acids long. Germline assignment: CDR1 SGHDT and CDR2 YYEEEE. As DNA, the CDR3 is TGTGCCAGCGGCTTGTCAGGAAACACCATATATTTT. Encoded protein: CASGLSGNTIYF.

This clonotype was observed a few times. The chain employs TRBV24-1 and TRBJ2-5, with D possibly matching TRBD1 (5 bases). V gave up 0 bases and J gave up 4 bases, with 11 bases separating them. CDR3 size: 15 residues. Per the germline V gene, CDR1 is KGHDR and CDR2 is SFDVKD. The CDR3: CATSDLSGPGETQYF. DNA of the CDR3: TGTGCCACCAGTGATTTGTCAGGGCCGGGAGAGACCCAGTACTTC.

In this sample, this clonotype turned up many times. The DNA of the CDR3 is TGTGCCAGCAGCTTTGTACCGACAGATACGCAGTATTTT. It encodes CASSFVPTDTQYF. The chain recombines TRBV7-2 with TRBJ2-3, with D unresolved. Trimming shortened V by 3 bases and J by 3 bases, and 7 bases separated the two germline ends. Germline V gene data show CDR1 as SGHTA and CDR2 as FQGNSA. CDR3 length: 13 residues.

This chain connects TRBV14 to TRBJ2-5; D uncertain. The CDR3 sequence is 16 residues long. Germline V lookup: CDR1 SGHDN, CDR2 FVKESK. The V end lost 0 bases, the J end lost 1 base, and 12 bases lay between the germline ends. CDR3 in DNA: TGTGCCAGCAGCCAAGAATTTTGGGGAACCCAAGAGACCCAGTACTTC. Amino acid sequence: CASSQEFWGTQETQYF.

Ten or more counts support this clonotype. The chain is built from TRBV6-1 and TRBJ2-3, with D tentatively TRBD2 (7 bases). Between the trimmed V and J ends, which lost 6 bases and 4 bases, there was a span of 26 bases. The V gene's germline CDR1 is MNHNS and CDR2 SASEGT. This CDR3 is built from 18 residues. In DNA, the CDR3 is TGTGCCAGCAGGGGGGAGGGGGTTGAGGGAGAGTGGGCAGATACGCAGTATTTT. Its protein is CASRGEGVEGEWADTQYF.

The rearrangement uses TRBV11-3 and TRBJ2-3; 14 nucleotides match TRBD2. CDR3 length equals 19 residues. Per germline, CDR1 SGHNT and CDR2 YENEEA. V lost 2 bases, J lost 4 bases, and 11 bases stayed unmatched. As DNA, the CDR3 is TGTGCCAGCAGCTTATCTTCGGGACTAGCGGGGGAGATGGCAGATACGCAGTATTTT. This codes for CASSLSSGLAGEMADTQYF.

Concerning this clonotype itself: A much bigger clone sits one base away, suggesting this may be a read error. This chain uses TRBV7-6 with TRBJ1-1; no reliable D call. Per germline, CDR1 SGHVS and CDR2 FNYEAQ. The CDR3 length is 17 residues. CDR3 loop: CVSSPGPLTSRTTEAFF. DNA for the CDR3: TGTGTCAGCAGCCCTGGACCGTTGACAAGCAGGACCACTGAAGCTTTCTTT. The full variable domain, rest sourced from reference TRBV7-6 and TRBJ1-1, is GAGVSQSPRYKVTKRGQDVALRCDPISGHVSLYWYRQALGQGPEFLTYFNYEAQQDKSGLPNDRFSAERPEGSISTLTIQRTEQRDSAMYRCVSSPGPLTSRTTEAFFGQGTRLTVV.

In its sample, this clonotype was seen many times. The chain couples TRBV7-9 to TRBJ1-5; D might be TRBD1 (5 bases). The CDR3 length is 14 residues. Germline lookup yields CDR1 SEHNR and CDR2 FQNEAQ (reference sequence). V was pared by 4 bases and J by 5 bases, with 12 bases between. CDR3: CASSSMGGDQPQHF. CDR3 sequence (DNA): TGTGCCAGCAGCTCCATGGGGGGAGATCAGCCCCAGCATTTT. The full variable domain, completed using reference TRBV7-9 and TRBJ1-5, is DTGVSQNPRHKITKRGQNVTFRCDPISEHNRLYWYRQTLGQGPEFLTYFQNEAQLEKSRLLSDRFSAERPKGSFSTLEIQRTEQGDSAMYLCASSSMGGDQPQHFGDGTRLSIL.

This clonotype was recorded many times. The rearrangement joins TRBV20-1 to TRBJ2-7, with D maybe TRBD1 (5 bases). CDR1 and CDR2 (germline): DFQATT, SNEGSKA (reference sequence). CDR3 length: 11 amino acids. V lost 0 bases and J 5 bases, leaving 5 bases between the germline ends. The CDR3 loop reads CSARDRDEQYF. The CDR3 nucleotides are TGCAGTGCTAGAGACAGGGACGAGCAGTACTTC.

This clonotype has more than one count but fewer than ten. The rearrangement links TRBV28 to TRBJ2-7, with 8 bases matching TRBD1. Losses at the gene ends were 1 base for V and 0 bases for J; bases not matched to a gene: 2. Germline assignment: CDR1 MDHEN and CDR2 SYDVKM. The CDR3 contains 15 residues. The CDR3 sequence is CASSLYRGSSYEQYF. DNA of the CDR3: TGTGCCAGCAGTTTATACAGGGGGAGCTCCTACGAGCAGTACTTC.

Comments on this clonotype: Sequence at one end of the junction differs from germline and may be a read error. The J gene is TRBJ2-7, the V gene TRBV28; tentative D call: TRBD1 (6 bases). The CDR3 covers 14 residues. Germline CDR1 is MDHEN and CDR2 is SYDVKM. CDR3 DNA: TGTGACAGCGATAAATCTGTCAGGGGTTACGAGCAGTACTTC. Its protein product is CDSDKSVRGYEQYF.

Remarks on this clonotype: This may come from a read error, since a much larger clone is one base off. The chain combines TRBV27 with TRBJ1-5; D is uncertain. Per the germline V gene, CDR1 is MNHEY and CDR2 is SMNVEV (reference sequence). CDR3 size: 14 residues. CDR3 region: CASGLGGLGQPQHF. CDR3 sequence (DNA): TGTGCCAGCGGTTTGGGAGGGCTAGGCCAGCCCCAGCATTTT.

This clonotype was counted ten times or more. This chain joins TRBV20-1 and TRBJ2-7; D remains ambiguous. The germline V and J ends were trimmed by 5 bases and 4 bases, with 12 bases remaining between them. Per germline, CDR1 DFQATT and CDR2 SNEGSKA (reference sequence). The CDR3 sequence is 12 residues long. The chain's CDR3 is CSAHHHGYEQYF. For the CDR3, the DNA is TGCAGTGCTCATCACCACGGTTACGAGCAGTACTTC.

The chain uses TRBV9 and TRBJ2-7, with 9 bases identical to TRBD1. J lost 6 bases, V lost 2 bases, and 3 bases had no gene match. Germline V gene lookup returns CDR1 SGDLS and CDR2 YYNGEE. CDR3 length equals 13 residues. CDR3 sequence: CASSVGTGSEQYF. The CDR3 DNA follows: TGTGCCAGCAGCGTTGGGACAGGGAGCGAGCAGTACTTC.

This clonotype was recorded many times. The chain links TRBV9 to TRBJ2-5, with D perhaps matching TRBD1 or TRBD2 (6 bases each). Germline CDR1 and CDR2: SGDLS and YYNGEE. This CDR3 is 15 amino acids long. The ends were cut back, 4 bases at V and 1 base at J, with 14 bases in the middle. CDR3 DNA: TGTGCCAGCAGCTTAGGGGGAGGCTCCCAAGAGACCCAGTACTTC. Protein: CASSLGGGSQETQYF.

With respect to this clonotype: This may be a read error, as it is one base from a much larger clone. V is TRBV7-6 and J is TRBJ2-4, with a tentative D call TRBD1 (5 bases). The CDR3 is made up of 13 amino acids. Trimming took 3 bases from V and 10 from J, leaving 13 bases between them. Germline assignment: CDR1 SGHVS and CDR2 FNYEAQ. CDR3 region: CASSLENTGIQYF. Here the CDR3 DNA reads TGTGCCAGCAGCTTGGAGAACACAGGTATTCAGTACTTC. The full variable domain, in which reference TRBV7-6 and TRBJ2-4 provide the parts outside the CDR3, is GAGVSQSPRYKVTKRGQDVALRCDPISGHVSLYWYRQALGQGPEFLTYFNYEAQQDKSGLPNDRFSAERPEGSISTLTIQRTEQRDSAMYRCASSLENTGIQYFGAGTRLSVL.

V usage is TRBV10-3 and J usage is TRBJ2-7; D gene ambiguous. Germline CDR1 is ENHRY and CDR2 is SYGVKD. V lost 3 bases and J 4 bases, leaving 13 bases between the germline ends. CDR3 size: 14 residues. CDR3 residues: CAISDYQILYEQYF. The CDR3 coding sequence is TGTGCCATCAGTGATTATCAAATTTTATACGAGCAGTACTTC.

This clonotype was seen at least ten times. The rearrangement links TRBV4-3 to TRBJ2-3, with 11 bases that match TRBD2. The germline CDR1 and CDR2 sequences are LGHNA and YSLEER. J lost 2 bases, V lost 2 bases, and 3 bases had no gene match. The CDR3 runs to 16 residues. This CDR3 is CASSQLLAGATDTQYF. The CDR3 DNA follows: TGCGCCAGCAGCCAATTACTAGCGGGAGCCACAGATACGCAGTATTTT.

The chain joins TRBV11-2 to TRBJ2-1; the match to TRBD2 covers 8 bases. With 0 bases clipped from V and 4 bases from J, the junction kept 11 bases outside the gene matches. Germline V lookup: CDR1 SGHAT, CDR2 FQNNGV. This CDR3 is 18 amino acids long. The CDR3 is CASSLDDAGGLIYNEQFF. CDR3 nucleotides: TGTGCCAGCAGCTTAGACGATGCGGGAGGCCTAATATACAATGAGCAGTTCTTC.

This clonotype was seen repeatedly, ten times or more. The CDR3 nucleotides are TGTGCCAGCAGCCCTGACAGGACTTACAATCAGCCCCAGCATTTT. Its protein is CASSPDRTYNQPQHF. The V gene is TRBV7-2, the J gene TRBJ1-5, with TRBD1 as a possible D gene (6 bases). V shed 5 bases and J shed 3 bases, with 14 bases lying between them. The germline V gene has CDR1 SGHTA and CDR2 FQGNSA. The CDR3 loop spans 15 amino acids.